This TCR beta chain was captured in a study of blood T cell repertoires in COVID-19. The CDR3 is made up of 14 amino acids. The V and J ends lost 2 bases and 2 bases respectively, with 9 bases between them. CDR1 SGHRS and CDR2 YFSETQ come from the germline V gene. Original processing methods: For nucleated cells, counts were estimated from reference gene primer amplification. The repertoire was sequenced with immunoSEQ multiplex PCR; TCRdb's copy has only in-frame clones and lacks some. That table supplies the V and J calls and clone size; D and trimming were determined from the DNA. The sample shows some 56,000 clones, 75% to 90% of them seen only once.

Material for sequencing was peripheral blood. The chain carries TRBV5-1 and TRBJ2-3; TRBD2 is a possible D gene (6 bases). This receptor was taken from a woman aged 55 to 70 with COVID-19, enrolled during active disease. CDR3 loop: CASSFGSATDTQYF. As DNA, the CDR3 is TGCGCCAGCAGCTTCGGGAGCGCCACAGATACGCAGTATTTT.